This T cell receptor beta chain was captured in a study of cytomegalovirus exposure and HLA in healthy donors. It was with 60 Vbeta and 13 Jbeta primers that the PCR ran. TCRdb's table, derived via immunoSEQ multiplex PCR, lists solely in-frame clones and lacks some. The sample spans about 140,000 clones; the ten largest clones claim 0.75% to 1%. From germline, CDR1 is SGHVS and CDR2 FQNEAQ. The CDR3 is 17 amino acids. V dropped 5 bases and J dropped 2; count of bases not matched to a gene: 14. The donors were healthy bone marrow donors. Donors were ostensibly healthy at sampling, although undocumented immune exposures were probable.

The specimen sequenced was PBMCs. This TCR derives from a male donor in good health and CMV-seronegative. This chain joins TRBV7-8 and TRBJ1-2, with TRBD1 matching over 7 bases. The CDR3 here is CASSPSRDRIANYGYTF. The CDR3 DNA reads as TGTGCCAGCAGCCCCTCCCGGGACAGAATTGCCAACTATGGCTACACCTTC.